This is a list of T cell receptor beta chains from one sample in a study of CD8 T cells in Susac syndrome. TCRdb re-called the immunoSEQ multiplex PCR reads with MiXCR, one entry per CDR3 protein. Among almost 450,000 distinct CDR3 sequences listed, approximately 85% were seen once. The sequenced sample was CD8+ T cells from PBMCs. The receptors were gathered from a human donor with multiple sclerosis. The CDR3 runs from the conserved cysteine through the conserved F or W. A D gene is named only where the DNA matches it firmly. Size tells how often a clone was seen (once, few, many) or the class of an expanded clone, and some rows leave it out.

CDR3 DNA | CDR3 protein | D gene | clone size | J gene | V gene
TGTGCCAGCAGCTTAGATCCAGTTGGAAACACCATATATTTT | CASSLDPVGNTIYF | - | - | TRBJ1-3 | TRBV11-2
TGTGCCAGCAGTGAATATGAGACAGGGTTGGCTGGGGCCAACGTCCTGACTTTC | CASSEYETGLAGANVLTF | TRBD1 | - | TRBJ2-6 | TRBV25-1
TGTGCCATCAGTGAAGGGACGAGACCCTACGAGCAGTACTTC | CAISEGTRPYEQYF | - | - | TRBJ2-7 | TRBV10-3
TGCAGTGCTAGAGGAGGGGGTGGGGATACGCAGTATTTT | CSARGGGGDTQYF | - | - | TRBJ2-3 | TRBV20-1
TGTGCCAGCAGTTACTCGTATGGACACCCTAACTATGGCTACACCTTC | CASSYSYGHPNYGYTF | - | - | TRBJ1-2 | TRBV6-5
TGTGCCTGGAGTTCCCCCAGGAATGAGCAGTTCTTC | CAWSSPRNEQFF | - | - | TRBJ2-1 | TRBV30
TGTGCCAGCAGTCCCGAGGTCGGGGGGAACACTGAAGCTTTCTTT | CASSPEVGGNTEAFF | - | - | TRBJ1-1 | TRBV12-3/TRBV12-4
TGCAGTGCTATGGGCGGGGGGGCCTACAATGAGCAGTTCTTC | CSAMGGGAYNEQFF | TRBD2 | - | TRBJ2-1 | TRBV20-1
TGTGCCAGCGCAATTACATCTAGCGGGAGATGGGATGAGCAGTTCTTC | CASAITSSGRWDEQFF | TRBD2 | - | TRBJ2-1 | TRBV6-1
TGCGCCAGCAGCCAAGATCCGGGGTTGGATGGCTACACCTTC | CASSQDPGLDGYTF | - | - | TRBJ1-2 | TRBV4-1
TGTGCCAGCAGCTCGGGACTAGCGGGGTTAGCTTCCTACGAGCAGTACTTC | CASSSGLAGLASYEQYF | TRBD2 | - | TRBJ2-7 | TRBV7-9
TGTGCCAGCAGTTTTTCCGGGGACGGCTCACCCCTCCACTTT | CASSFSGDGSPLHF | - | - | TRBJ1-6 | TRBV27
TGTGCCAGCAGCTTATATCTTGGTATATGGGGGACCCAGTACTTC | CASSLYLGIWGTQYF | - | - | TRBJ2-5 | TRBV7-6
TGCAGTGCTAGAGATGGCCTGAGCGGGGGGGAAGAGACCCAGTACTTC | CSARDGLSGGEETQYF | TRBD2 | - | TRBJ2-5 | TRBV20-1
TGTGCCAGTAGTCGCTCAGCAATGGCCGGGGAGCTGTTTTTT | CASSRSAMAGELFF | - | once | TRBJ2-2 | TRBV19